A selection of T cell receptor beta chains follows, all from one sample in a study of naive and memory T cell subsets. TCRdb reprocessed the UMI-ligation and nested PCR reads with MiXCR, giving one entry per CDR3 protein. The profile shows 120,000 to 150,000 distinct CDR3 sequences, 15% to 20% of them singletons. Material for sequencing was naive CD4+ T cells from blood. Source of these receptors: a human donor in good health. Each CDR3 is given with its conserved first and last residue. A D gene is named only where the DNA matches it firmly. Clone size is stated in some rows and not others, as once, few, many or a class when expanded.

v_call	j_call	clone_size	d_call	cdr3_length	cdr3_nt	cdr3_aa
TRBV20-1	TRBJ2-1	NA	TRBD2	15	TGCAGTGCTGGAGATCCTAGCGGGAGATACAATGAGCAGTTCTTC	CSAGDPSGRYNEQFF
TRBV4-2	TRBJ2-5	NA	TRBD2	18	TGTGCCAGCAGCCAAGAACCGCTGCGGCGGGGGGAGCAAGAGACCCAGTACTTC	CASSQEPLRRGEQETQYF
TRBV27	TRBJ2-7	few	NA	13	TGTGCCAGCAGTGACACGGACCACTACGAGCAGTACTTC	CASSDTDHYEQYF
TRBV30	TRBJ2-3	NA	NA	18	TGTGCCTGGAGGGGTACCGGACCGCCCCGGGGGAACACAGATACGCAGTATTTT	CAWRGTGPPRGNTDTQYF
TRBV29-1	TRBJ2-5	few	NA	12	TGCAGCGTTGGACAGGAACAAGAGACCCAGTACTTC	CSVGQEQETQYF
TRBV14	TRBJ2-1	NA	TRBD2	18	TGTGCCAGCAGCCAAGTTCGTAGCGGGAGGTCCCTTTTCAATGAGCAGTTCTTC	CASSQVRSGRSLFNEQFF
TRBV9	TRBJ1-1	NA	NA	16	TGTGCCAGCAGCGAGGGTCCCCGACAGAGCGACACTGAAGCTTTCTTT	CASSEGPRQSDTEAFF
TRBV6-2/TRBV6-3	TRBJ2-1	NA	NA	15	TGTGCCAGCAGTTGGTCTGGGAGACCCTACAATGAGCAGTTCTTC	CASSWSGRPYNEQFF
TRBV5-1	TRBJ2-5	NA	NA	15	TGCGCCAGCAGCTTGGCCTCAGGAGGGCGTGAGACCCAGTACTTC	CASSLASGGRETQYF
TRBV10-1	TRBJ2-3	NA	NA	14	TGCGCCAGCAGTGAGGGTGGAAGGTCAGATACGCAGTATTTT	CASSEGGRSDTQYF
TRBV10-3	TRBJ1-2	few	TRBD1	12	TGTGCCATCAGTGGGACAGGGAATGGCTACACCTTC	CAISGTGNGYTF
TRBV5-1	TRBJ2-1	NA	TRBD2	15	TGCGCCAGCATAGCGGGAACAAGCTCCTACAATGAGCAGTTCTTC	CASIAGTSSYNEQFF
TRBV7-2	TRBJ2-7	few	TRBD2	17	TGTGCCAGCAGCTTCTTAACTAGCGGGAGCTACTCCTACGAGCAGTACTTC	CASSFLTSGSYSYEQYF
TRBV27	TRBJ2-7	few	TRBD1	15	TGTGCCAGCAGTTTACTTGGACAGGACTCCTACGAGCAGTACTTC	CASSLLGQDSYEQYF
TRBV19	TRBJ2-5	few	NA	12	TGTGCCAGTAATGGTGGAGGGGAGACCCAGTACTTC	CASNGGGETQYF
TRBV3-1	TRBJ1-3	NA	NA	12	TGTGCCACCATCAGTGCGGGAAACACCATATATTTT	CATISAGNTIYF
TRBV29-1	TRBJ2-1	many	TRBD1	15	TGCAGCGTCGACCCCCAGACAGGGCCTAACAATGAGCAGTTCTTC	CSVDPQTGPNNEQFF
TRBV12-3/TRBV12-4	TRBJ1-6	NA	TRBD1	15	TGTGCCAGCAGCCGCATCACAGGGGGTAATTCACCCCTCCACTTT	CASSRITGGNSPLHF
TRBV7-9	TRBJ2-1	NA	NA	14	TGTGCCAGCAGCTTAGCCCTAGGTGTCAATGAGCAGTTCTTC	CASSLALGVNEQFF
TRBV6-2/TRBV6-3	TRBJ2-3	few	TRBD2	14	TGTGCCAGCAGCTGGACTAGCGGGACGTATACGCAGTATTTT	CASSWTSGTYTQYF
TRBV10-3	TRBJ2-7	few	TRBD1	12	TGTGCCATACAGGGGCAGAACTACGAGCAGTACTTC	CAIQGQNYEQYF
TRBV6-6	TRBJ2-7	few	NA	20	TGTGCCAGCAGTTACCCGTTAGTGGCGAAACCCGGGAGCCGCTCCTACGAGCAGTACTTC	CASSYPLVAKPGSRSYEQYF
TRBV11-2	TRBJ2-7	few	NA	15	TGTGCCAGCAGCTTAGATTGGGGACCTGACTACGAGCAGTACTTC	CASSLDWGPDYEQYF
TRBV12-3/TRBV12-4	TRBJ1-1	NA	NA	13	TGTGCCAGCAGTTCAGGGTGTAACACTGAAGCTTTCTTT	CASSSGCNTEAFF
TRBV28	TRBJ2-3	NA	NA	14	TGTGCCAGCAGTTCGGGACCGGGACAAGATACGCAGTATTTT	CASSSGPGQDTQYF
TRBV10-3	TRBJ2-1	NA	NA	14	TGTGCCATCAGTGAGTCTGGGAGGGGGTACGAGCAGTTCTTC	CAISESGRGYEQFF
TRBV7-9	TRBJ1-3	few	NA	14	TGTGCCAGCAGCTTGAACAGGGAGGGAAACACCATATATTTT	CASSLNREGNTIYF
TRBV28	TRBJ2-6	few	TRBD1	15	TGTGCCAGCAGTCAAACAGGGGCTGGGGCCAACGTCCTGACTTTC	CASSQTGAGANVLTF
TRBV4-2	TRBJ2-7	NA	NA	14	TGTGCCAGCAGCCTAGCGCGGCGGAGCTACGAGCAGTACTTC	CASSLARRSYEQYF
TRBV3-1	TRBJ2-7	NA	NA	12	TGTGCCAGCAGCCTTCGGACTTTCGAGCAGTACTTC	CASSLRTFEQYF
TRBV11-2	TRBJ2-3	many	TRBD2	19	TGTGCCAGCAGCATCACTAGCGGTGTTAGTCCGCTCAATTCAGATACGCAGTATTTT	CASSITSGVSPLNSDTQYF
TRBV4-1	TRBJ1-5	few	TRBD1	18	TGCGCCAGCAGCCAAGGTTTTTTCAGGGACAGAGGGAATCAGCCCCAGCATTTT	CASSQGFFRDRGNQPQHF
TRBV27	TRBJ2-3	NA	NA	13	TGTGCCAGCAGTTTCTCCCAGTCTGATACGCAGTATTTT	CASSFSQSDTQYF
TRBV29-1	TRBJ2-7	NA	TRBD1	13	TGCAGCGGACTCAGGGGGAGCTCCTACGAGCAGTACTTC	CSGLRGSSYEQYF
TRBV18	TRBJ1-5	NA	TRBD1	15	TGTGCCAGCTCACCGAAGACAGGGTTCAATCAGCCCCAGCATTTT	CASSPKTGFNQPQHF
TRBV29-1	TRBJ2-1	few	TRBD2	15	TGCAGCGTTGAACTGCCTAGCGGGAGAGTGAGTGAGCAGTTCTTC	CSVELPSGRVSEQFF
TRBV20-1	TRBJ2-3	NA	TRBD1	14	TGCAGTGCTCCGACAGGGGGCAGGGCAGATACGCAGTATTTT	CSAPTGGRADTQYF
TRBV2	TRBJ2-7	few	NA	12	TGTGCCAGCAGTTATACTAACTACGAGCAGTACTTC	CASSYTNYEQYF
TRBV12-3/TRBV12-4	TRBJ2-7	NA	NA	13	TGTGCCAGCAGTTCGACAGAAAACTACGAGCAGTACTTC	CASSSTENYEQYF
TRBV28	TRBJ2-7	NA	NA	12	TGTGCCAGCAGTGTACGGGAATGCGAGCAGTACTTC	CASSVRECEQYF
TRBV20-1	TRBJ2-1	NA	TRBD2	12	TGCAGTGCTAGTCCTAGCGGGAATGAGCAGTTCTTC	CSASPSGNEQFF
TRBV12-5	TRBJ2-5	few	NA	11	TGTGCTAGTGGCGCTGGGGAGACCCAGTACTTC	CASGAGETQYF
TRBV5-1	TRBJ1-1	NA	NA	14	TGCGCCAGCAGCTTGTCTACCATGAACACTGAAGCTTTCTTT	CASSLSTMNTEAFF
TRBV12-3/TRBV12-4	TRBJ1-2	few	NA	14	TGTGCCAGCAGTCCCCGAGCATCAGGGCCTGGCTACACCTTC	CASSPRASGPGYTF
TRBV10-3	TRBJ2-3	NA	NA	15	TGTGCCATCAGTGAGTCGAACGGTAGCACAGATACGCAGTATTTT	CAISESNGSTDTQYF
TRBV5-6	TRBJ2-5	NA	NA	15	TGTGCCAGCAGCTCCCCCGATAGGGACAAAGAGACCCAGTACTTC	CASSSPDRDKETQYF
TRBV4-1	TRBJ1-1	few	NA	20	TGCGCCAGCAGCCAAGGACCCCCCACTGCGGTGGGGGCCCCGAACACTGAAGCTTTCTTT	CASSQGPPTAVGAPNTEAFF
TRBV29-1	TRBJ2-7	NA	TRBD1	13	TGCAGCGTTGGGGGACAGGGATCCCACGAGCAGTACTTC	CSVGGQGSHEQYF
TRBV28	TRBJ2-1	few	TRBD2	17	TGTGCCAGCCCGGATTCGACTAGCCCGAGAAACTTCAATGAGCAGTTCTTC	CASPDSTSPRNFNEQFF
TRBV6-6	TRBJ2-7	NA	TRBD2	14	TGTGCCAGCAGGTATAGCGGGAAAGGCGACGAGCAGTACTTC	CASRYSGKGDEQYF
TRBV11-2	TRBJ2-1	many	TRBD2	16	TGTGCCAGCAGGATGACTAGCGGGAGGGTTCCGCATGAGCAGTTCTTC	CASRMTSGRVPHEQFF